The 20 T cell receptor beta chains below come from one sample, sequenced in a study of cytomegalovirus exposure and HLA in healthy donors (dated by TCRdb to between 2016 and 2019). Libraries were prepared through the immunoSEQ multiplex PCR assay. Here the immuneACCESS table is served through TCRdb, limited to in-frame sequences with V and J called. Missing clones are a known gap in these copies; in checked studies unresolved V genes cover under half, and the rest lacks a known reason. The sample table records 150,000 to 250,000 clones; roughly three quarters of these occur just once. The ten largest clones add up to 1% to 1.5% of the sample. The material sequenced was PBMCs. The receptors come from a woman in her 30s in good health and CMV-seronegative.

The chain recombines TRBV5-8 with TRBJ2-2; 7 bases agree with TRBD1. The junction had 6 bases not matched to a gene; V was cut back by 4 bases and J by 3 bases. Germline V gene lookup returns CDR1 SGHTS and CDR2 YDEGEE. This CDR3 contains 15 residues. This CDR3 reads CASSRRQGYTGELFF. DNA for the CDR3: TGTGCCAGCAGCCGACGACAGGGATACACCGGGGAGCTGTTTTTT.

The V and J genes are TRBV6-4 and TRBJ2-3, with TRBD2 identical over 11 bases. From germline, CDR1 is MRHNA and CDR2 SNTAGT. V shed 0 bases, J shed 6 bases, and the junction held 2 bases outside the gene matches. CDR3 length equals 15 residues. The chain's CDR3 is CASSDSGTSGDTQYF. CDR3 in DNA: TGTGCCAGCAGTGACTCCGGGACTAGCGGTGATACGCAGTATTTT.

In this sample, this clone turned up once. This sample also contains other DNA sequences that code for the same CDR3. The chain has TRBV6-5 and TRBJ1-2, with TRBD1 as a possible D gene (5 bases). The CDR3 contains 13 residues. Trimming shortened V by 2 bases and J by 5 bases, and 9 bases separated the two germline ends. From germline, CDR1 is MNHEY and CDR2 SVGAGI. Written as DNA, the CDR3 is TGTGCCAGCAGTTACGGGGGAGGGTATGGCTACACCTTC. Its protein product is CASSYGGGYGYTF.

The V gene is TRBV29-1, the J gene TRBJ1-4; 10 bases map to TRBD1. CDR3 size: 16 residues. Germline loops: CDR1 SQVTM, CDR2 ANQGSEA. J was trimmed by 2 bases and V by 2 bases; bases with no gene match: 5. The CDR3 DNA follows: TGCAGCGTTGAATCGGGACAGGGGAAGACTAATGAAAAACTGTTTTTT. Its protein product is CSVESGQGKTNEKLFF.

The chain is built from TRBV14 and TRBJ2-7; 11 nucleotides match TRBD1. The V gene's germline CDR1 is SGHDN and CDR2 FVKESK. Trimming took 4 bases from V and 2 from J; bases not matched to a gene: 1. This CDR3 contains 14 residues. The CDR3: CASSPGQGAYEQYF. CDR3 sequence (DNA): TGTGCCAGCAGCCCGGGACAGGGGGCCTACGAGCAGTACTTC.

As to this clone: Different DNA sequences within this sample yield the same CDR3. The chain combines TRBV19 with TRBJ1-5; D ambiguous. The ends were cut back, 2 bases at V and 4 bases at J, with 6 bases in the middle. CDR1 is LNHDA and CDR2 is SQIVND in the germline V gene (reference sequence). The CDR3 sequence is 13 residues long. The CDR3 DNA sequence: TGTGCCAGTAGTATACGGGGAAATCAGCCCCAGCATTTT. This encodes CASSIRGNQPQHF. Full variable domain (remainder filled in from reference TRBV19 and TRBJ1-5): DGGITQSPKYLFRKEGQNVTLSCEQNLNHDAMYWYRQDPGQGLRLIYYSQIVNDFQKGDIAEGYSVSREKKESFPLTVTSAQKNPTAFYLCASSIRGNQPQHFGDGTRLSIL.

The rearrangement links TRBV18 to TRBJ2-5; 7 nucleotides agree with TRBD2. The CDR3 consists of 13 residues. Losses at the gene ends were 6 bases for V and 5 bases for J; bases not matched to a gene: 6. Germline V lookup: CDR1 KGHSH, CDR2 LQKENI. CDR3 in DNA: TGTGCCAGCTCCCGGGGAGGGCCGGAGACCCAGTACTTC. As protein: CASSRGGPETQYF. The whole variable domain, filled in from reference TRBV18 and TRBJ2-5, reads NAGVMQNPRHLVRRRGQEARLRCSPMKGHSHVYWYRQLPEEGLKFMVYLQKENIIDESGMPKERFSAEFPKEGPSILRIQQVVRGDSAAYFCASSRGGPETQYFGPGTRLLVL.

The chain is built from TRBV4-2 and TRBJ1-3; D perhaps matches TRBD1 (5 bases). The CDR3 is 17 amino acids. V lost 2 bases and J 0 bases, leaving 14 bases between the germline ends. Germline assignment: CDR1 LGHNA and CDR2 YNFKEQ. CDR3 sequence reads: CASSQSGGRNSGNTIYF. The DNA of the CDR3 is TGTGCCAGCAGCCAATCCGGGGGTCGGAACTCTGGAAACACCATATATTTT.

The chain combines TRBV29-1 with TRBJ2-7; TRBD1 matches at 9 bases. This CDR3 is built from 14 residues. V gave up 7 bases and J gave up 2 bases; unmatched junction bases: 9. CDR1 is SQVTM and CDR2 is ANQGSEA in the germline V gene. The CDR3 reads CSAAPGQGTYEQYF. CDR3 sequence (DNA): TGCAGCGCCGCTCCGGGACAGGGTACCTACGAGCAGTACTTC.

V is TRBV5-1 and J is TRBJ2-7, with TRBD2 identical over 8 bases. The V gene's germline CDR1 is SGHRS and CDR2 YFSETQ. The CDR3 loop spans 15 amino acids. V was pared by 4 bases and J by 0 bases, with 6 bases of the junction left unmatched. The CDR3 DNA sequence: TGCGCCAGCAGCAGCGGGAGCGAAAGCTCCTACGAGCAGTACTTC. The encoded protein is CASSSGSESSYEQYF. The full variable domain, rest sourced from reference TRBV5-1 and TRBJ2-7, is KAGVTQTPRYLIKTRGQQVTLSCSPISGHRSVSWYQQTPGQGLQFLFEYFSETQRNKGNFPGRFSGRQFSNSRSEMNVSTLELGDSALYLCASSSGSESSYEQYFGPGTRLTVT.

CDR3 residues: CAWSGNSPLHF. Written as DNA, the CDR3 is TGTGCCTGGAGCGGTAATTCACCCCTCCACTTT. This sequence joins TRBV30 and TRBJ1-6; D is unresolved. Germline CDR1 is GTSNPN and CDR2 is SVGIG (reference sequence). The V end was cut by 3 bases, the J end by 6 bases, with 3 bases between. CDR3 length: 11 residues.

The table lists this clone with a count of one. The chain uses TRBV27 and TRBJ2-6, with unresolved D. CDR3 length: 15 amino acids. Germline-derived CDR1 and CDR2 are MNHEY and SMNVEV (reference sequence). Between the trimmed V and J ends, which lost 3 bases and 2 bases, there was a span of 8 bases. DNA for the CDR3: TGTGCCAGCAGTTTTTCCGGAGCTGGGGCCAACGTCCTGACTTTC. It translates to CASSFSGAGANVLTF.

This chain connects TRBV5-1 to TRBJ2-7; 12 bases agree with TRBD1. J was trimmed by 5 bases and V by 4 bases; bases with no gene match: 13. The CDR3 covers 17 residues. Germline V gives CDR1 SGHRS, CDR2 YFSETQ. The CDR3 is CASSPGTGGFRDHEQYF. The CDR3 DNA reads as TGCGCCAGCAGCCCCGGGACAGGGGGCTTTCGCGACCACGAGCAGTACTTC.

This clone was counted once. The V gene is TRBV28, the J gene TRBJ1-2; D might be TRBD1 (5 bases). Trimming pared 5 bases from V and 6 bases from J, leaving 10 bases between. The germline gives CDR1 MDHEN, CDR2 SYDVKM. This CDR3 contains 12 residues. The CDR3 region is CASSPPGNGYTF. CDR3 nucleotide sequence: TGTGCCAGCAGTCCCCCAGGGAATGGCTACACCTTC.

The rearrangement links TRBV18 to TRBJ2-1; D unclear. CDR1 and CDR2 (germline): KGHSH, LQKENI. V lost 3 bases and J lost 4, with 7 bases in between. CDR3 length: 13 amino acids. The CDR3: CASSPTGYNEQFF. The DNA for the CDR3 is TGTGCCAGCTCACCGACGGGTTACAATGAGCAGTTCTTC.

The CDR3 loop reads CASSLGGRAYEQYF. The CDR3 nucleotides read TGCGCCAGCAGCTTGGGAGGGCGAGCCTACGAGCAGTACTTC. This chain uses TRBV5-1 with TRBJ2-7, with D possibly TRBD2 on 5 matching bases. V was trimmed by 0 bases and J by 2 bases, leaving 9 bases between them. This CDR3 comprises 14 residues. Germline assignment: CDR1 SGHRS and CDR2 YFSETQ.

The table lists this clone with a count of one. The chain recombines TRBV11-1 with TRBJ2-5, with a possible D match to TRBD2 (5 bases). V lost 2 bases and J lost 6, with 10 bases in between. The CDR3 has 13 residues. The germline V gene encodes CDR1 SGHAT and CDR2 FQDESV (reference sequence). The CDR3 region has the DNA TGTGCCAGCAGCTTACCGGGGTGGAAGACCCAGTACTTC. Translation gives CASSLPGWKTQYF.

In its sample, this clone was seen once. The DNA for the CDR3 is TGTGCCAGCAGTTACTCGTTTCAAGGGGGCTACGAGCAGTACTTC. Protein sequence: CASSYSFQGGYEQYF. The chain links TRBV6-5 to TRBJ2-7; TRBD1 is a possible D gene (6 bases). The V end lost 0 bases, the J end lost 3 bases, and 12 bases lay between the germline ends. Germline V gene sequence: CDR1 MNHEY, CDR2 SVGAGI. This CDR3 is built from 15 residues.

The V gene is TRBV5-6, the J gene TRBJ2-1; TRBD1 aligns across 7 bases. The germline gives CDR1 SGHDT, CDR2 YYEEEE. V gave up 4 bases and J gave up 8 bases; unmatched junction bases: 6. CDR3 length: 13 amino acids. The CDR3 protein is CASSAYRGHEQFF. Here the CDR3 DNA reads TGTGCCAGCAGCGCGTACAGGGGCCATGAGCAGTTCTTC.

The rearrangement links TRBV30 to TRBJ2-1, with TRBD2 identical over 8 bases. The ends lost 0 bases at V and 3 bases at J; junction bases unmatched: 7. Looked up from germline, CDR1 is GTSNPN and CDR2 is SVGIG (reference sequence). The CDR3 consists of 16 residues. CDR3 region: CAWSVLWTSSYNEQFF. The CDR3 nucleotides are TGTGCCTGGAGTGTACTGTGGACTAGCAGCTACAATGAGCAGTTCTTC. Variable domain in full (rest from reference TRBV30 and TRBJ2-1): SQTIHQWPATLVQPVGSPLSLECTVEGTSNPNLYWYRQAAGRGLQLLFYSVGIGQISSEVPQNLSASRPQDRQFILSSKKLLLSDSGFYLCAWSVLWTSSYNEQFFGPGTRLTVL.